Listed below are T cell receptor beta chains from one sample, sequenced in a study of shared T cell receptors in the human thymus. The assay was immunoSEQ multiplex PCR, and TCRdb's table has in-frame clones only and misses some. This sample has some 720,000 clones, with roughly 90% found just once. The sample was also reused in another study, on human thymus T cells.

Sequences were obtained from thymocytes. The receptors here all came from a boy younger than two with a congenital heart defect. Each CDR3 is given without its conserved first and last residue.

v_call cdr3_aa
TRBV11-2 ASRKYGQGGNIQY
TRBV29-1 SVEFSPGTQY
TRBV6-5 ASSYSAGATEAF
TRBV11-2 ASIPGTQY
TRBV4-3 ASSQEVGGRNTDTQY
TRBV5-4 ASSGGLGGVPDTQY
TRBV4-2 ASSQVQGGNQPQH
TRBV9 ASSVDGQSLYGYT
TRBV12-5 ASGLGLADTQAKNIQY
TRBV30 AWSVPDRGKGYT
TRBV12-5 AIQRTSGSYEQY
TRBV10-3 AIQGQGEDEQY
TRBV7-9 ASSARDRPTDTQY
TRBV7-9 ASSLGGQGLKTF